These T cell receptor beta chains were read from a single sample in a study of T cell responses to AZD1222 COVID-19 vaccine. The protocol was immunoSEQ multiplex PCR, while the TCRdb copy is restricted to in-frame clones and leaves out a portion. The table includes over 100,000 clones, around nine tenths detected once. The source material was peripheral blood, sampled on day 0 of AZD1222 vaccination. The receptor source for this set is an adult in good health. CDR3s include the opening cysteine and the closing phenylalanine or tryptophan. D genes are given only for firm matches. A clone size is listed for some rows: how often the clone was seen (once, few, many), or a class if it is expanded.

J | size | D | V | CDR3 | DNA
TRBJ2-2 | - | - | TRBV28 | CASSFVGKRTGELFF | TGTGCCAGCAGTTTTGTGGGGAAGAGAACCGGGGAGCTGTTTTTT
TRBJ2-2 | - | TRBD1 | TRBV12-3/TRBV12-4 | CASSLDRSGELFF | TGTGCCAGCAGTCTGGACAGGTCCGGGGAGCTGTTTTTT
TRBJ1-6 | few | - | TRBV3-1/TRBV3-2 | CASSQDKFPDRNNSPLHF | TGTGCCAGCAGCCAAGATAAATTCCCGGACAGAAATAATTCACCCCTCCACTTT
TRBJ2-3 | - | TRBD2 | TRBV11-2 | CASSSPTSAPNTQYF | TGTGCCAGCAGCTCCCCGACTAGCGCTCCTAATACGCAGTATTTT
TRBJ2-3 | once | TRBD2 | TRBV7-9 | CASSTPLPGGGTDTQYF | TGTGCCAGCAGCACCCCCCTCCCGGGAGGGGGCACAGATACGCAGTATTTT
TRBJ2-6 | - | - | TRBV28 | CASSSGSSGANVLTF | TGTGCCAGCAGTTCTGGGAGTTCTGGGGCCAACGTCCTGACTTTC
TRBJ1-6 | - | TRBD1 | TRBV27 | CASRDRERSPLHF | TGTGCCAGCAGGGACAGGGAACGTTCACCCCTCCACTTT
TRBJ2-2 | - | TRBD2 | TRBV5-4 | CASSLAWTSGNGELFF | TGTGCCAGCAGCTTGGCTTGGACTAGCGGGAACGGGGAGCTGTTTTTT
TRBJ2-7 | once | TRBD1 | TRBV5-1 | CASSLIGQGTTYEQYF | TGCGCCAGCAGCTTGATAGGACAGGGAACAACCTACGAGCAGTACTTC
TRBJ1-1 | - | TRBD1 | TRBV7-2 | CASSRTGLGTEAFF | TGTGCCAGCAGCCGGACAGGGCTCGGCACTGAAGCTTTCTTT
TRBJ2-3 | - | - | TRBV18 | CASSPPYRTDTQYF | TGTGCCAGCTCACCACCTTATAGGACAGATACGCAGTATTTT
TRBJ1-5 | - | - | TRBV3-1/TRBV3-2 | CASSQGGGRNQPQHF | TGTGCCAGCAGCCAGGGTGGAGGAAGGAATCAGCCCCAGCATTTT
TRBJ2-1 | - | TRBD2 | TRBV7-3 | CASSLTASGGNNEQFF | TGTGCCAGCAGCTTAACGGCTAGCGGAGGGAACAATGAGCAGTTCTTC
TRBJ2-5 | - | - | TRBV14 | CASSQDTGYQETQYF | TGTGCCAGCAGCCAAGATACGGGTTACCAAGAGACCCAGTACTTC
TRBJ1-3 | - | TRBD1 | TRBV5-1 | CASSLAPGGGNTIYF | TGCGCCAGCAGCTTGGCCCCAGGGGGAGGAAACACCATATATTTT
TRBJ2-7 | - | TRBD1 | TRBV6-5 | CASSYSRGPYEQYF | TGTGCCAGCAGTTACTCCAGGGGGCCGTACGAGCAGTACTTC
TRBJ1-4 | - | - | TRBV15 | CATSRTTGTEKLFF | TGTGCCACCAGCAGAACTACAGGGACTGAAAAACTGTTTTTT
TRBJ2-6 | - | - | TRBV28 | CASSPTVPLNVLTF | TGTGCCAGCAGCCCGACAGTGCCACTGAACGTCCTGACTTTC
TRBJ1-1 | - | - | TRBV7-2 | CASSPSHGRTTEAFF | TGTGCCAGCAGCCCCTCCCATGGGCGGACCACTGAAGCTTTCTTT
TRBJ2-1 | - | TRBD2 | TRBV11-2 | CASSFTSGREEEQFF | TGTGCCAGCAGCTTTACTAGCGGGAGGGAAGAGGAGCAGTTCTTC
TRBJ2-7 | - | TRBD1 | TRBV24-1 | CATSITGVGYEQYF | TGTGCCACCAGTATAACAGGGGTTGGCTACGAGCAGTACTTC
TRBJ2-1 | - | TRBD2 | TRBV7-2 | CASSASGRLDNEQFF | TGTGCCAGCAGCGCGAGCGGGAGGCTTGACAATGAGCAGTTCTTC
TRBJ2-1 | - | TRBD2 | TRBV28 | CASRLPGLAGNEQFF | TGTGCCAGCAGGCTACCGGGACTAGCGGGCAATGAGCAGTTCTTC
TRBJ2-5 | - | - | TRBV7-9 | CASSLGSSGNQETQYF | TGTGCCAGCAGCTTAGGGAGTAGCGGCAACCAAGAGACCCAGTACTTC
TRBJ1-6 | - | - | TRBV23-1 | CASSQSSDSPLHF | TGCGCCAGCAGTCAATCGTCTGATTCACCCCTCCACTTT
TRBJ2-3 | - | - | TRBV7-9 | CASSLATPSTDTQYF | TGTGCCAGCAGCTTAGCGACCCCTAGCACAGATACGCAGTATTTT
TRBJ1-4 | - | - | TRBV28 | CASSQDVATNEKLFF | TGTGCCAGCAGTCAGGACGTGGCAACTAATGAAAAACTGTTTTTT
TRBJ1-1 | - | - | TRBV24-1 | CATSASTLGNTEAFF | TGTGCCACCAGTGCCTCAACGCTGGGGAACACTGAAGCTTTCTTT
TRBJ2-1 | - | - | TRBV20-1 | CSARDVAEQFF | TGCAGTGCTAGAGATGTTGCGGAGCAGTTCTTC
TRBJ2-1 | - | - | TRBV6-2/TRBV6-3 | CASSLGPGTEQFF | TGTGCCAGCAGTTTGGGACCGGGGACTGAGCAGTTCTTC
TRBJ1-6 | - | - | TRBV28 | CASSPSELYNSPLHF | TGTGCCAGCAGTCCCAGTGAACTATATAATTCACCCCTCCACTTT
TRBJ2-7 | once | - | TRBV21-1 | CASSKASGSSYEQYF | TGTGCCAGCAGCAAAGCTAGCGGGAGCTCCTACGAGCAGTACTTC
TRBJ2-7 | few | TRBD2 | TRBV12-5 | CASGLVWASGRAGYEQYF | TGTGCTAGTGGTTTGGTATGGGCTAGCGGGAGGGCCGGGTACGAGCAGTACTTC
TRBJ2-1 | - | TRBD2 | TRBV2 | CASSVGLAGNNEQFF | TGTGCCAGCAGTGTCGGGCTAGCGGGGAACAATGAGCAGTTCTTC
TRBJ2-1 | - | TRBD1 | TRBV12-3/TRBV12-4 | CASTRTGASRFF | TGTGCCAGCACCCGGACAGGGGCATCTAGGTTCTTC
TRBJ2-4 | - | - | TRBV28 | CASTGPGKHIQYF | TGTGCCAGCACCGGACCCGGCAAACACATTCAGTACTTC
TRBJ2-2 | - | TRBD2 | TRBV7-9 | CASSLGAGGNTGELFF | TGTGCCAGCAGCTTAGGAGCGGGAGGGAACACCGGGGAGCTGTTTTTT
TRBJ2-7 | - | TRBD2 | TRBV3-1/TRBV3-2 | CASSQFGRATSYEQYF | TGTGCCAGCAGCCAATTCGGGAGGGCCACTTCCTACGAGCAGTACTTC
TRBJ2-1 | - | - | TRBV9 | CASSLSSYNEQFF | TGTGCCAGCAGCCTTAGCTCCTACAATGAGCAGTTCTTC
TRBJ1-2 | - | TRBD1 | TRBV28 | CASSSGQPRDGYTF | TGTGCCAGCAGCTCGGGACAGCCTAGAGATGGCTACACCTTC
TRBJ2-7 | - | TRBD1 | TRBV6-2/TRBV6-3 | CASSSSGQGQYF | TGTGCCAGCAGTTCAAGTGGACAGGGGCAGTACTTC
TRBJ2-7 | - | TRBD2 | TRBV5-4 | CASSLGLADIYEQYF | TGTGCCAGCAGCTTGGGACTAGCGGATATCTACGAGCAGTACTTC
TRBJ1-1 | - | - | TRBV4-2 | CASSQDRRQTLNTEAFF | TGTGCCAGCAGCCAAGATCGTAGACAGACCTTGAACACTGAAGCTTTCTTT
TRBJ2-1 | - | TRBD2 | TRBV7-9 | CASSRGREGQTLPSYNEQFF | TGTGCCAGCAGCCGGGGACGGGAGGGCCAAACTTTGCCGTCCTACAATGAGCAGTTCTTC
TRBJ2-7 | - | TRBD2 | TRBV6-2/TRBV6-3 | CASSYPGREGYEQYF | TGTGCCAGCAGTTACCCGGGACGGGAGGGCTACGAGCAGTACTTC
TRBJ2-3 | - | - | TRBV5-4 | CASSLAGGRPTSDTQYF | TGTGCCAGCAGCTTGGCCGGTGGGAGGCCCACTAGCGATACGCAGTATTTT
TRBJ2-3 | - | - | TRBV5-4 | CASSFGRGRTDTQYF | TGTGCCAGCAGCTTTGGTCGGGGACGCACAGATACGCAGTATTTT
TRBJ2-1 | - | - | TRBV19 | CASSRGGSYNEQFF | TGTGCCAGTAGTCGGGGCGGCTCCTACAATGAGCAGTTCTTC
TRBJ2-5 | - | TRBD1 | TRBV5-1 | CASSVTGLGAQYF | TGCGCCAGCAGCGTGACAGGGTTGGGGGCCCAGTACTTC
TRBJ1-1 | - | - | TRBV29-1 | CSAGLVGNTEAFF | TGCAGCGCCGGGTTGGTTGGGAACACTGAAGCTTTCTTT
TRBJ1-6 | - | - | TRBV11-1 | CASSWTDRNSPLHF | TGTGCCAGCAGCTGGACGGACAGAAATTCACCCCTCCACTTT
TRBJ2-1 | - | TRBD1 | TRBV25-1 | CASSETIRQGAYNEQFF | TGTGCCAGCAGTGAAACCATCCGACAGGGGGCCTACAATGAGCAGTTCTTC
TRBJ1-3 | - | - | TRBV5-4 | CASSLQGSNTIYF | TGTGCCAGCAGCTTACAGGGCAGCAACACCATATATTTT
TRBJ2-2 | - | - | TRBV7-9 | CASMFRGNTGELFF | TGTGCCAGCATGTTCAGGGGAAACACCGGGGAGCTGTTTTTT
TRBJ2-1 | - | TRBD2 | TRBV29-1 | CSIGLAGPNEQFF | TGCAGCATAGGACTAGCGGGACCCAATGAGCAGTTCTTC
TRBJ2-2 | once | TRBD2 | TRBV19 | CASSILAGGPGGELFF | TGTGCCAGTAGTATTCTAGCGGGAGGGCCCGGCGGGGAGCTGTTTTTT
TRBJ1-1 | - | TRBD1 | TRBV6-5 | CASSSGQGRTEAFF | TGTGCCAGCAGCTCCGGACAGGGAAGGACTGAAGCTTTCTTT
TRBJ1-1 | - | - | TRBV5-1 | CASSLLPPPDSLEAFF | TGCGCCAGCAGCTTACTACCACCCCCGGACAGCCTTGAAGCTTTCTTT
TRBJ2-1 | - | - | TRBV6-6 | CASRTGRADFNEQFF | TGTGCCAGCAGAACGGGCCGGGCTGACTTCAATGAGCAGTTCTTC